A selection of T cell receptor beta chains follows, all from one sample in a study of T cells in Graves' hyperthyroidism and ophthalmopathy. A single record per CDR3 protein comes from TCRdb applying MiXCR to the multiplex PCR reads. The table lists about 520,000 distinct CDR3 sequences, approximately 25% of them singletons. The sample consisted of blood. Receptor source: a woman aged 25 to 39 with Graves' ophthalmopathy. The CDR3 runs from the conserved cysteine through the conserved F or W. Fields, in order: CDR3 length, D gene, clone size, J gene, V gene, CDR3 protein, CDR3 DNA. D genes are given only for firm matches. Clone size, where shown, is once, few, many, or a class for clones that have expanded.

14 | . | . | TRBJ1-1 | TRBV28 | CASEGGLGNTEAFF | TGTGCCAGCGAGGGAGGTCTAGGGAACACTGAAGCTTTCTTT
16 | . | . | TRBJ1-5 | TRBV29-1 | CSVKDGGVYSNQPQHF | TGCAGCGTTAAGGACGGGGGGGTATATAGCAATCAGCCCCAGCATTTT
15 | TRBD1 | many | TRBJ2-5 | TRBV20-1 | CSASRRDRGRETQYF | TGCAGTGCTAGTCGCCGGGACAGGGGGCGAGAGACCCAGTACTTC
14 | . | many | TRBJ1-2 | TRBV6-5 | CASSPGTDIYGYTF | TGTGCCAGCAGCCCCGGGACCGACATCTATGGCTACACCTTC
14 | . | many | TRBJ1-1 | TRBV12-3/TRBV12-4 | CASSLRSFDTEAFF | TGTGCCAGCAGTTTACGCAGTTTCGACACTGAAGCTTTCTTT
16 | TRBD1 | . | TRBJ2-5 | TRBV24-1 | CATSDLSGQGKETQYF | TGTGCCACCAGTGATTTAAGCGGACAGGGAAAAGAGACCCAGTACTTC
12 | . | many | TRBJ1-2 | TRBV20-1 | CSGSTGNYGYTF | TGCAGTGGGTCGACAGGTAACTATGGCTACACCTTC
14 | . | many | TRBJ2-5 | TRBV7-2 | CASSLIGRGETQYF | TGTGCCAGCAGCTTAATTGGCCGAGGGGAGACCCAGTACTTC
19 | . | . | TRBJ1-5 | TRBV11-1 | CASSPKGTAERYSNQPQHF | TGTGCCAGCAGCCCAAAAGGGACGGCGGAGAGGTATAGCAATCAGCCCCAGCATTTT
14 | . | few | TRBJ1-1 | TRBV6-1 | CATSVWTANTEAFF | TGTGCCACCTCGGTATGGACTGCGAACACTGAAGCTTTCTTT
13 | . | many | TRBJ1-1 | TRBV12-3/TRBV12-4 | CASIPTLDAEAFF | TGTGCCAGCATCCCAACCCTAGACGCTGAAGCTTTCTTT
16 | . | few | TRBJ2-2 | TRBV18 | CASSPVATANTGELFF | TGTGCCAGCTCACCCGTCGCGACGGCGAACACCGGGGAGCTGTTTTTT
12 | . | . | TRBJ1-1 | TRBV12-3/TRBV12-4 | CASSFYSTEAFF | TGTGCCAGCAGTTTTTATAGCACTGAAGCTTTCTTT
14 | . | . | TRBJ2-7 | TRBV12-3/TRBV12-4 | CASSFGMSSYEQYF | TGTGCCAGCAGTTTTGGGATGAGCTCCTACGAGCAGTACTTC
14 | . | many | TRBJ1-2 | TRBV13 | CASSLAQAGYGYTF | TGTGCCAGCAGCTTAGCTCAGGCGGGCTATGGCTACACCTTC
12 | . | many | TRBJ1-1 | TRBV27 | CASSAGTPEAFF | TGTGCCAGCAGTGCCGGGACACCCGAAGCTTTCTTT
14 | . | . | TRBJ1-6 | TRBV18 | CASSPGQSNSPLHF | TGTGCCAGCTCACCGGGGCAGAGTAATTCACCCCTCCACTTT
15 | . | . | TRBJ2-7 | TRBV5-1 | CASSLVSAGPYEQYF | TGCGCCAGCAGCTTGGTTTCTGCGGGTCCCTACGAGCAGTACTTC
13 | . | many | TRBJ1-1 | TRBV7-9 | CASSLVGATEAFF | TGTGCCAGCAGCTTAGTAGGGGCCACTGAAGCTTTCTTT
15 | TRBD1 | . | TRBJ2-2 | TRBV10-1 | CASSRRTGLTGELFF | TGCGCCAGCAGCCGCCGGACAGGACTCACCGGGGAGCTGTTTTTT
13 | . | few | TRBJ1-1 | TRBV2 | CASGGRSNTEAFF | TGTGCCAGCGGTGGAAGATCGAACACTGAAGCTTTCTTT
16 | TRBD1 | many | TRBJ2-7 | TRBV28 | CASSSRWTGVSYEQYF | TGTGCCAGCTCCTCTAGGTGGACAGGGGTTTCCTACGAGCAGTACTTC
13 | . | few | TRBJ2-7 | TRBV6-2/TRBV6-3 | CASSFLSGYEQYF | TGTGCCAGCAGTTTCCTTAGCGGATACGAGCAGTACTTC
13 | . | few | TRBJ1-1 | TRBV18 | CASSPNLETEAFF | TGTGCCAGCTCACCAAATTTAGAGACTGAAGCTTTCTTT
14 | TRBD1 | many | TRBJ1-2 | TRBV7-9 | CASSPGQVNYGYTF | TGTGCCAGCAGCCCGGGACAGGTGAACTATGGCTACACCTTC
17 | . | . | TRBJ1-5 | TRBV6-5 | CASSYSIVSGDNQPQHF | TGTGCCAGCAGTTACTCGATTGTATCCGGAGATAATCAGCCCCAGCATTTT
15 | . | many | TRBJ1-2 | TRBV18 | CASSPPSRGADGYTF | TGTGCCAGCTCACCACCGTCCCGGGGGGCCGATGGCTACACCTTC
13 | . | few | TRBJ1-5 | TRBV18 | CASSPLSSQPQHF | TGTGCCAGCTCACCACTGAGTTCTCAGCCCCAGCATTTT
14 | TRBD1 | many | TRBJ2-7 | TRBV28 | CASSPPDRVYEQYF | TGTGCCAGCAGTCCCCCGGACAGGGTCTACGAGCAGTACTTC
17 | TRBD1 | . | TRBJ1-3 | TRBV20-1 | CSASMGAGTASGNTIYF | TGCAGTGCTAGTATGGGGGCCGGGACAGCCTCTGGAAACACCATATATTTT
17 | TRBD2 | few | TRBJ2-3 | TRBV10-3 | CAISESQGGGAGDTQYF | TGTGCCATCAGTGAGAGTCAGGGCGGGGGGGCCGGCGATACGCAGTATTTT
15 | . | many | TRBJ2-5 | TRBV6-5 | CASSYSGVAQETQYF | TGTGCCAGCAGTTACTCGGGGGTAGCGCAAGAGACCCAGTACTTC
15 | TRBD1 | many | TRBJ1-1 | TRBV12-3/TRBV12-4 | CASSPGQAGSTEAFF | TGTGCCAGCAGTCCCGGACAGGCGGGGTCCACTGAAGCTTTCTTT
15 | . | many | TRBJ1-5 | TRBV20-1 | CSAIGQLNSNQPQHF | TGCAGTGCTATTGGACAGCTTAATAGCAATCAGCCCCAGCATTTT
13 | TRBD2 | . | TRBJ2-7 | TRBV20-1 | CSGGLAGAYEQYF | TGCAGTGGGGGACTAGCGGGAGCCTACGAGCAGTACTTC
15 | TRBD1 | many | TRBJ1-1 | TRBV7-2 | CASSSQDRVGTEAFF | TGTGCCAGCAGCTCACAGGACAGGGTGGGCACTGAAGCTTTCTTT
16 | . | . | TRBJ2-7 | TRBV4-2 | CASSQVGAGAAYEQYF | TGTGCCAGCAGCCAAGTTGGAGCAGGGGCGGCCTACGAGCAGTACTTC
14 | . | many | TRBJ2-5 | TRBV6-5 | CASSYSFLQETQYF | TGTGCCAGCAGTTACTCGTTCCTACAAGAGACCCAGTACTTC
16 | . | . | TRBJ1-2 | TRBV29-1 | CSVEGGQPLGYYGYTF | TGCAGCGTTGAAGGTGGACAGCCTTTGGGGTACTATGGCTACACCTTC
15 | . | many | TRBJ1-3 | TRBV7-9 | CASSPQVLSGNTIYF | TGTGCCAGCAGCCCACAGGTCCTCTCTGGAAACACCATATATTTT
12 | . | few | TRBJ1-2 | TRBV7-2 | CASSLRQRGYTF | TGTGCCAGCAGCTTACGACAGCGTGGCTACACCTTC
14 | TRBD1 | many | TRBJ1-1 | TRBV6-2/TRBV6-3 | CASTFDRGVTEAFF | TGTGCCAGCACCTTCGACAGGGGCGTCACTGAAGCTTTCTTT
13 | . | few | TRBJ1-1 | TRBV20-1 | CSAAPPLQTEAFF | TGCAGTGCTGCCCCCCCGTTGCAGACGGAAGCTTTCTTT
17 | . | . | TRBJ1-5 | TRBV6-2/TRBV6-3 | CASSHEGEWARFQPQHF | TGTGCCAGCAGTCACGAGGGGGAGTGGGCTAGATTTCAGCCCCAGCATTTT
12 | . | many | TRBJ1-2 | TRBV20-1 | CSARVEDYGYTF | TGCAGTGCTAGAGTGGAGGACTATGGCTACACCTTC
14 | . | few | TRBJ1-5 | TRBV15 | CATSRGDGNQPQHF | TGTGCCACCAGCAGAGGAGATGGGAATCAGCCCCAGCATTTT
19 | TRBD2 | . | TRBJ2-5 | TRBV7-2 | CASSLAGGLAGGPQETQYF | TGTGCCAGCAGCTTAGCGGGCGGTCTAGCGGGAGGGCCACAGGAGACCCAGTACTTC
16 | TRBD1 | few | TRBJ2-7 | TRBV15 | CATSRDGGQRTYEQYF | TGTGCCACCAGCAGAGATGGGGGACAGCGTACCTACGAGCAGTACTTC
17 | TRBD1 | few | TRBJ2-7 | TRBV6-5 | CASSYEVGQGVTYEQYF | TGTGCCAGCAGTTACGAGGTTGGACAGGGGGTGACCTACGAGCAGTACTTC
17 | . | few | TRBJ2-7 | TRBV11-1 | CASSDPYDGPQSYEQYF | TGTGCCAGCAGCGACCCCTACGATGGGCCGCAATCCTACGAGCAGTACTTC
13 | . | many | TRBJ2-5 | TRBV7-7 | CASGRLLSGTQYF | TGTGCTAGCGGCAGACTACTTTCGGGGACCCAGTACTTC